These 23 T cell receptor beta chains were sequenced from one sample in a study of PD-1 blockade in mismatch repair-deficient tumors. Some clones are missing from TCRdb's copy, which holds only in-frame ones; the method was immunoSEQ multiplex PCR. The sample includes about 120,000 clones, roughly 80% seen only once; the top ten take roughly 4.8%. The sequences come from peripheral blood, collected approximately 14 months after starting pembrolizumab. The receptors were sampled from an adult with mismatch repair-deficient cancer.

The chain uses TRBV27 and TRBJ1-1, with D perhaps matching TRBD1 (6 bases). Between the trimmed V and J ends, which lost 3 bases and 0 bases, there was a span of 11 bases. CDR3 size: 15 residues. CDR1 MNHEY and CDR2 SMNVEV come from the germline V gene (reference sequence). CDR3 sequence: CASSFGQGLNTEAFF. The CDR3 nucleotides are TGTGCCAGCAGTTTCGGGCAGGGGCTGAACACTGAAGCTTTCTTT.

V gene TRBV5-8 combines with J gene TRBJ1-4; D is uncertain. Deletions cut 0 bases from V and 6 bases from J, with 12 bases between. The CDR3 loop spans 15 amino acids. Germline assignment: CDR1 SGHTS and CDR2 YDEGEE. The CDR3 sequence is CASSLDLSGDEKLFF. The CDR3, as DNA: TGTGCCAGCAGCTTGGACTTGAGTGGGGATGAAAAACTGTTTTTT. The full variable domain, completed using reference TRBV5-8 and TRBJ1-4, is EAGVTQSPTHLIKTRGQQATLRCSPISGHTSVYWYQQALGLGLQFLLWYDEGEERNRGNFPPRFSGRQFPNYSSELNVNALELEDSALYLCASSLDLSGDEKLFFGSGTQLSVL.

The chain has TRBV5-6 and TRBJ1-5, with D uncertain. This CDR3 has 16 amino acids. Trimming took 0 bases from V and 4 from J, leaving 14 bases between them. Germline V gene lookup returns CDR1 SGHDT and CDR2 YYEEEE. CDR3 sequence: CASSLVNGWGNQPQHF. CDR3 coding DNA: TGTGCCAGCAGCTTGGTGAACGGGTGGGGTAATCAGCCCCAGCATTTT.

The rearrangement links TRBV9 to TRBJ1-1; no definite D call. Trimming left V 4 bases short and J 7 bases short, with 11 bases between. Per germline, CDR1 SGDLS and CDR2 YYNGEE. The CDR3 is 12 amino acids. CDR3 residues: CASSSQGLEAFF. CDR3 nucleotide sequence: TGTGCCAGCAGCTCCCAAGGACTTGAAGCTTTCTTT.

The chain carries TRBV7-2 and TRBJ2-7, with D perhaps matching TRBD2 (6 bases). V was pared by 5 bases and J by 6 bases, with 14 bases between. Germline V gene data show CDR1 as SGHTA and CDR2 as FQGNSA. The CDR3 contains 13 residues. The CDR3 loop is CASSPYRRVEQYF. CDR3 coding DNA: TGTGCCAGCAGCCCCTACCGGAGGGTCGAGCAGTACTTC.

V and J are TRBV11-3 and TRBJ1-1; D possibly corresponds to TRBD1 (5 bases). The germline V gene has CDR1 SGHNT and CDR2 YENEEA. The ends were cut back, 4 bases at V and 3 bases at J, with 12 bases in the middle. The CDR3 runs to 14 residues. CDR3 loop: CASSSSGYDTEAFF. Here the CDR3 DNA reads TGTGCCAGCAGCTCCTCAGGGTATGACACTGAAGCTTTCTTT.

The J gene is TRBJ2-7, the V gene TRBV7-2, with a weak D call TRBD1 (5 bases). The CDR3 loop spans 13 amino acids. From germline, CDR1 is SGHTA and CDR2 FQGNSA. The germline V and J ends were trimmed by 1 base and 6 bases, with 10 bases remaining between them. The CDR3 sequence is CASSLGGAGEQYF. In DNA form, the CDR3 reads TGTGCCAGCAGCTTAGGTGGGGCAGGCGAGCAGTACTTC.

This chain links TRBV5-1 with TRBJ2-5; D remains unclear. Germline CDR1 reads SGHRS; CDR2 reads YFSETQ. CDR3 size: 13 residues. Trimming removed 4 bases at V and 3 bases at J, with 10 bases between. Here the CDR3 reads CASSRTWEETQYF. In nucleotides, the CDR3 is TGCGCCAGCAGCCGAACCTGGGAAGAGACCCAGTACTTC.

The chain uses TRBV7-3 and TRBJ2-3; 7 bases are a match to TRBD2. Germline V CDR1 and CDR2: SGHTA, FQGTGA. The CDR3 sequence is 14 residues long. The ends lost 6 bases at V and 5 bases at J; junction bases unmatched: 8. The CDR3 region is CASSPSGTRDTQYF. The CDR3 bases are TGTGCCAGCAGTCCTAGCGGAACGAGAGATACGCAGTATTTT. The full variable domain, completed using reference TRBV7-3 and TRBJ2-3, is GAGVSQTPSNKVTEKGKYVELRCDPISGHTALYWYRQSLGQGPEFLIYFQGTGAADDSGLPNDRFFAVRPEGSVSTLKIQRTERGDSAVYLCASSPSGTRDTQYFGPGTRLTVL.

This chain uses TRBV2 with TRBJ2-7; 7 bases are shared with TRBD1. The junction had 6 bases not matched to a gene; V was cut back by 7 bases and J by 3 bases. The CDR3 covers 13 residues. Per germline, CDR1 SNHLY and CDR2 FYNNEI. The CDR3 sequence is CASNLQGSYEQYF. The DNA of the CDR3 is TGTGCCAGCAACCTACAGGGGAGCTACGAGCAGTACTTC. Full variable domain (remainder filled in from reference TRBV2 and TRBJ2-7): EPEVTQTPSHQVTQMGQEVILRCVPISNHLYFYWYRQILGQKVEFLVSFYNNEISEKSEIFDDQFSVERPDGSNFTLKIRSTKLEDSAMYFCASNLQGSYEQYFGPGTRLTVT.

The V call is TRBV19, the J call TRBJ2-1; maybe TRBD2 (5 bases). This CDR3 contains 17 residues. Per the germline V gene, CDR1 is LNHDA and CDR2 is SQIVND (reference sequence). Trimming took 6 bases from V and 0 from J, leaving 18 bases between them. CDR3 protein: CASRQGPGKSSYNEQFF. The DNA for the CDR3 is TGTGCCAGTAGACAAGGACCCGGGAAAAGCTCCTACAATGAGCAGTTCTTC.

The chain couples TRBV27 to TRBJ2-1; TRBD1 aligns across 8 bases. The V and J ends lost 6 bases and 5 bases, in that order; junction bases with no gene match: 15. Germline assignment: CDR1 MNHEY and CDR2 SMNVEV (reference sequence). The CDR3 length is 17 residues. The CDR3 bases are TGTGCCAGCAGGTCACCACCTCAGGGGGCCAGGGACAATGAGCAGTTCTTC. This codes for CASRSPPQGARDNEQFF.

The chain couples TRBV5-1 to TRBJ2-3; D gene ambiguous. The germline gives CDR1 SGHRS, CDR2 YFSETQ. Trimming removed 5 bases from V and 3 bases from J, with 10 bases in between. This CDR3 is built from 13 residues. In DNA, the CDR3 is TGCGCCAGCAGTCGCGACCATACAGATACGCAGTATTTT. Protein: CASSRDHTDTQYF.

This clone was seen many times. The chain has TRBV7-9 and TRBJ2-7; D could derive from TRBD1 or TRBD2 (5 bases each). The CDR3 has 16 residues. Germline V gene lookup returns CDR1 SEHNR and CDR2 FQNEAQ (reference sequence). The V and J ends lost 4 bases and 4 bases respectively, with 20 bases between them. CDR3 amino acids: CASSYRDHGEGYEQYF. The DNA of the CDR3 is TGTGCCAGCAGCTACCGGGACCACGGAGAGGGATACGAGCAGTACTTC.

The V and J genes are TRBV7-8 and TRBJ1-1; weak D call: TRBD1 (5 bases). Trimming took 3 bases from V and 4 from J, leaving 9 bases between them. The CDR3 extends over 13 amino acids. Germline loops: CDR1 SGHVS, CDR2 FQNEAQ. The CDR3 DNA is TGTGCCAGCAGCTTGATGGGGGGCACTGAAGCTTTCTTT. Translating it yields CASSLMGGTEAFF. Together with reference TRBV7-8 and TRBJ1-1, the CDR3 gives the full variable domain: GAGVSQSPRYKVAKRGQDVALRCDPISGHVSLFWYQQALGQGPEFLTYFQNEAQLDKSGLPSDRFFAERPEGSVSTLKIQRTQQEDSAVYLCASSLMGGTEAFFGQGTRLTVV.

This clone has a count of ten or more. The rearrangement links TRBV19 to TRBJ1-2; D ambiguous. Germline V gene sequence: CDR1 LNHDA, CDR2 SQIVND (reference sequence). The CDR3 spans 11 residues. V dropped 6 bases and J dropped 4 bases, with 6 bases sitting between them. The CDR3 DNA reads TGTGCCAGTAGCTCGGCCTATGGCTACACCTTC. The encoded protein is CASSSAYGYTF.

This sequence joins TRBV29-1 and TRBJ1-3; possible D gene TRBD1, 5 bases. V was clipped by 3 bases and J by 0 bases, with 9 bases between them. Germline V lookup: CDR1 SQVTM, CDR2 ANQGSEA. CDR3 length: 14 residues. The CDR3 region is CSVDPGSSGNTIYF. As DNA, the CDR3 is TGCAGCGTTGATCCAGGGAGCTCTGGAAACACCATATATTTT.

Only one count was recorded for this clone. This rearrangement joins TRBV30 to TRBJ2-7, with D perhaps given as TRBD1 or TRBD2 (6 bases each). The length of the CDR3 is 13 residues. Germline CDR1 and CDR2: GTSNPN and SVGIG (reference sequence). With 2 bases removed from V and 2 bases from J, the gap between germline ends came to 10 bases. CDR3 DNA sequence: TGTGCCTGGAGTAAGGGGGAGGCCTACGAGCAGTACTTC. It yields the protein CAWSKGEAYEQYF.

In its sample, this clone was seen once. The chain joins TRBV9 to TRBJ2-3; tentatively, D is TRBD1 (6 bases). This CDR3 has 14 amino acids. Germline CDR1 SGDLS, CDR2 YYNGEE. The V gene lost 0 bases and the J gene lost 2 bases, with 7 bases spanning the gap. CDR3 in amino acids: CASSVEGDTDTQYF. The CDR3 coding sequence is TGTGCCAGCAGCGTAGAGGGGGACACAGATACGCAGTATTTT.

This clone was observed a few times. The CDR3 DNA sequence: TGTGCCAGCTCACCCAGGGGGATAAACTATGGCTACACCTTC. Its protein is CASSPRGINYGYTF. The chain couples TRBV18 to TRBJ1-2; 7 positions match TRBD1. J gave up 2 bases and V 3 bases, and 3 bases lay outside the gene matches. The germline CDR1 and CDR2 sequences are KGHSH and LQKENI. The CDR3 is 14 amino acids. Complete variable domain (other parts from reference TRBV18 and TRBJ1-2): NAGVMQNPRHLVRRRGQEARLRCSPMKGHSHVYWYRQLPEEGLKFMVYLQKENIIDESGMPKERFSAEFPKEGPSILRIQQVVRGDSAAYFCASSPRGINYGYTFGSGTRLTVV.

The genes are TRBV5-1 and TRBJ2-4; the match to TRBD2 covers 12 bases. V trimming: 3 bases; J trimming: 6 bases; junction bases outside the gene matches: 7. The CDR3 is 16 amino acids. Germline V gene lookup returns CDR1 SGHRS and CDR2 YFSETQ. The CDR3 is CASSSLTSGSVNIQYF. The CDR3, as DNA: TGCGCCAGCAGCTCTCTGACTAGCGGGAGCGTAAACATTCAGTACTTC.

The CDR3 protein is CASSFAGVHGGYTF. In DNA form, the CDR3 reads TGTGCCAGCAGCTTCGCGGGGGTCCATGGTGGCTACACCTTC. The chain links TRBV7-9 to TRBJ1-2, with D possibly TRBD1 on 5 matching bases. The CDR3 length is 14 residues. CDR1 and CDR2 from the germline V gene are SEHNR and FQNEAQ (reference sequence). V was shortened by 3 bases and J by 7 bases, with 15 bases between the two germline ends.

The genes are TRBV7-9 and TRBJ1-1; unclear D gene. V was clipped by 5 bases and J by 0 bases, with 10 bases between them. This CDR3 is 14 amino acids long. CDR1 and CDR2 from the germline V gene are SEHNR and FQNEAQ (reference sequence). CDR3 nucleotide sequence: TGTGCCAGCAGCCCAACAGCGTTGAACACTGAAGCTTTCTTT. It is translated as CASSPTALNTEAFF.